The 12 T cell receptor beta chains reported below all come from one sample, sequenced in a study of post-analysis software for immune sequencing data. Overall study findings and caveats: Patients used about 5 TRBV segments, including TRBV5-6, TRBV5-1 and TRBV20-1, more often than controls.

Carried by the TCR beta cDNA libraries were unique molecular identifiers. From the PCR reads, TCRdb called clonotypes with MiXCR, one entry per CDR3 protein. The sample lists roughly 580,000 distinct CDR3 sequences; roughly 47% were seen once. Their recognized antigens are unknown. The specimen sequenced was blood. The source of these receptors is a girl aged 5-17 years with multiple sclerosis.

This rearrangement joins TRBV12-3 or TRBV12-4 to TRBJ2-7; D remains ambiguous. Trimming removed 5 bases from V and 9 bases from J, with 11 bases in between. The CDR3 consists of 11 residues. The CDR3 coding sequence is TGTGCCAGCAGTCTCGCCCGGTGGCAGTACTTC. As protein: CASSLARWQYF.

In this sample, this clonotype turned up once. The chain combines TRBV10-3 with TRBJ2-6; 7 bases map to TRBD2. The V gene's germline CDR1 is ENHRY and CDR2 SYGVKD. V gave up 3 bases and J gave up 1 base; unmatched junction bases: 3. The CDR3 length is 16 residues. CDR3 amino acids: CAISDGLVSGANVLTF. DNA of the CDR3: TGTGCCATCAGTGATGGACTAGTTTCTGGGGCCAACGTCCTGACTTTC.

The rearrangement links TRBV20-1 to TRBJ1-2; D may be TRBD1 (6 bases). Trimming removed 3 bases from V and 2 bases from J, with 13 bases in between. Germline assignment: CDR1 DFQATT and CDR2 SNEGSKA (reference sequence). This CDR3 contains 14 residues. The CDR3 region has the DNA TGCAGTGCTAGGGAAAGTGGGGGCAACTATGGCTACACCTTC. This encodes CSARESGGNYGYTF.

The J gene is TRBJ2-7, the V gene TRBV6-1, with 7 bases lining up with TRBD2. The V gene end was trimmed by 3 bases and the J gene end by 2 bases; junction bases not matched to a gene: 13. The CDR3 contains 17 residues. The germline gives CDR1 MNHNS, CDR2 SASEGT. CDR3: CASSEGLAAPRAYEQYF. The CDR3, as DNA: TGTGCCAGCAGTGAGGGGCTAGCGGCTCCTAGGGCCTACGAGCAGTACTTC.

The chain is built from TRBV7-9 and TRBJ2-5; 7 bases agree with TRBD2. The ends lost 8 bases at V and 5 bases at J; junction bases unmatched: 5. CDR1 SEHNR and CDR2 FQNEAQ come from the germline V gene (reference sequence). CDR3 length: 12 residues. The CDR3 DNA sequence: TGTGCCAGCGGACTAGACTTTGAGACCCAGTACTTC. Amino acids: CASGLDFETQYF.

The table lists this clonotype with a few counts. This chain links TRBV9 with TRBJ2-5, with D perhaps matching TRBD1 (6 bases). The DNA matches TRBJ2-7 better at its end, which makes the J call doubtful. The CDR3 contains 14 residues. The germline gives CDR1 SGDLS, CDR2 YYNGEE. As DNA, the CDR3 is TGTGCCAGCAGCGTAGGACAGGCCACCTACGAGCAGTACTTC. This codes for CASSVGQATYEQYF.

The table lists this clonotype with a few counts. The chain couples TRBV12-3 or TRBV12-4 to TRBJ2-7; 9 bases map to TRBD1. This CDR3 spans 18 amino acids. Unmatched junction bases numbered 16, after V lost 5 bases and J lost 2 bases. CDR3 amino acids: CASSPPYGTGRLTYEQYF. The CDR3 DNA reads TGTGCCAGCAGTCCCCCCTACGGGACAGGGAGATTAACCTACGAGCAGTACTTC.

This chain uses TRBV20-1 with TRBJ2-7; tentatively, D is TRBD1 (5 bases). Germline V CDR1 and CDR2: DFQATT, SNEGSKA (reference sequence). CDR3 length: 12 residues. Trimming shortened V by 3 bases and J by 5 bases, and 11 bases separated the two germline ends. This CDR3 reads CSARGRLNEQYF. The CDR3 DNA sequence: TGCAGTGCTAGGGGGCGTTTGAACGAGCAGTACTTC.

As for this clonotype: Relative to the germline gene, one junction end is altered; a read error may explain this. Here the CDR3 DNA reads TGTGTCATCAAGGGACTAGCGACAGATACGCAGTATTTT. It codes for CVIKGLATDTQYF. The V call is TRBV10-3, the J call TRBJ2-3, with TRBD2 matching 10 bases. CDR1 and CDR2 from the germline V gene are ENHRY and SYGVKD. The CDR3 runs 13 residues.

V gene TRBV7-6 combines with J gene TRBJ2-7; D not certain. There are 13 residues in the CDR3. Germline CDR1 reads SGHVS; CDR2 reads FNYEAQ. Between the trimmed V and J ends, which lost 1 base and 5 bases, there was a span of 9 bases. The CDR3 nucleotides read TGTGCCAGCAGCTTAGATGGGCAGGACGAGCAGTACTTC. Amino acid sequence: CASSLDGQDEQYF.

V and J are TRBV20-1 and TRBJ2-7, with TRBD1 matching over 8 bases. The tail of the sequence fits TRBJ2-5 better, so the J call may be wrong. CDR1 is DFQATT, CDR2 SNEGSKA, per germline (reference sequence). The length of the CDR3 is 17 residues. This chain's CDR3 is CSASNQGAKWVRETQYF. The CDR3 DNA follows: TGCAGTGCTAGTAACCAGGGGGCTAAATGGGTCCGGGAGACCCAGTACTTC.

This clonotype was found a few times. The genes are TRBV9 and TRBJ1-2, with TRBD1 matching over 9 bases. V shed 3 bases, J shed 4 bases, and the junction held 7 bases outside the gene matches. The CDR3 covers 15 residues. From germline, CDR1 is SGDLS and CDR2 YYNGEE. The CDR3: CASSAGTGWGYGYTF. CDR3 DNA: TGTGCCAGCAGCGCCGGGACAGGGTGGGGCTATGGCTACACCTTC.